The 32 T cell receptor beta chains below all came from one sample that was sequenced in a study of Ad26.COV2.S vaccination and SARS-CoV-2 variants. Treatment here: around 19 received Ad26.COV2.S at low or high dose, single or two shots; roughly five received placebo; per-sample allocation not given. Each sample was drawn 63 days after the first injection (of vaccine or placebo). The table came from immunoSEQ multiplex PCR; TCRdb's copy has only in-frame clones and leaves some out. The sample yields 350,000 to 450,000 clones, approximately 84% seen once. The material was peripheral blood, obtained in a trial of Ad26.COV2.S vaccine versus placebo. Source of these receptors: a person between 18 and 65 years old who received the Ad26.COV2.S COVID-19 vaccine or a placebo.

The CDR3 sequence is CASSVAGRGNEKLFF. In DNA, the CDR3 is TGTGCCAGCAGTGTTGCCGGGAGGGGTAATGAAAAACTGTTTTTT. The chain couples TRBV25-1 to TRBJ1-4, with D possibly TRBD1 on 5 matching bases. The CDR3 extends over 15 amino acids. V was shortened by 4 bases and J by 4 bases, with 13 bases between the two germline ends. Germline V lookup: CDR1 MGHDK, CDR2 SYGVNS.

The chain employs TRBV6-1 and TRBJ1-1; maybe TRBD1 (6 bases). CDR3 size: 14 residues. The ends were cut back, 6 bases at V and 1 base at J, with 12 bases in the middle. Germline CDR1 MNHNS, CDR2 SASEGT. CDR3 bases: TGTGCCAGCAGGGACAGTCGGCGGAACACTGAAGCTTTCTTT. It is translated as CASRDSRRNTEAFF.

The sample holds one count of this clone. The chain is built from TRBV27 and TRBJ2-5; perhaps TRBD2 as D (5 bases). Trimming pared 4 bases from V and 2 bases from J, leaving 11 bases between. The length of the CDR3 is 14 residues. Germline V gene sequence: CDR1 MNHEY, CDR2 SMNVEV (reference sequence). CDR3 amino acids: CASSSGLKQETQYF. The CDR3 DNA is TGTGCCAGCAGTTCCGGACTGAAACAAGAGACCCAGTACTTC.

This sequence joins TRBV12-3 or TRBV12-4 and TRBJ2-1; D may be TRBD2 (5 bases). The CDR3 covers 12 residues. Trimming left V 6 bases short and J 7 bases short, with 10 bases between. CDR3 bases: TGTGCCAGCAGGGAGCGGATGAATGAGCAGTTCTTC. Protein sequence: CASRERMNEQFF.

The chain employs TRBV27 and TRBJ2-7; the D gene is possibly TRBD2 (5 bases). Germline values: CDR1 MNHEY, CDR2 SMNVEV (reference sequence). The ends were cut back, 0 bases at V and 4 bases at J, with 10 bases in the middle. The CDR3 is 14 residues long. In nucleotides, the CDR3 is TGTGCCAGCAGTTTATCCGGGGATAGATACGAGCAGTACTTC. Its protein product is CASSLSGDRYEQYF.

V gene TRBV11-2 combines with J gene TRBJ2-7; D might be TRBD1 (6 bases). CDR1 is SGHAT and CDR2 is FQNNGV in the germline V gene. The V and J ends lost 1 base and 7 bases respectively, with 14 bases between them. There are 14 residues in the CDR3. CDR3 residues: CASSLGTAPREQYF. The DNA of the CDR3 is TGTGCCAGCAGCTTAGGGACAGCGCCTCGGGAGCAGTACTTC.

This chain joins TRBV2 and TRBJ2-2; 9 bases line up with TRBD1. Germline V gene sequence: CDR1 SNHLY, CDR2 FYNNEI. This CDR3 spans 13 amino acids. J was trimmed by 7 bases and V by 11 bases; bases with no gene match: 8. The CDR3 bases are TGTGCCGGGGAGGGACAGGGTGTCGGGGAGCTGTTTTTT. Translating gives CAGEGQGVGELFF.

The chain is built from TRBV6-2 or TRBV6-3 and TRBJ2-5, with D uncertain. V lost 2 bases and J 2 bases, leaving 15 bases between the germline ends. The CDR3 consists of 16 residues. Germline CDR1 MNHEY, CDR2 SVGEGT. The CDR3 loop is CASSYGEFTQQETQYF. Written as DNA, the CDR3 is TGTGCCAGCAGTTACGGGGAATTCACACAACAAGAGACCCAGTACTTC.

V and J are TRBV10-3 and TRBJ1-4, with a weak D call TRBD1 (6 bases). With 6 bases removed from V and 7 bases from J, the gap between germline ends came to 18 bases. The CDR3 spans 15 residues. In germline, CDR1 is ENHRY, CDR2 SYGVKD. DNA for the CDR3: TGTGCCATCAGCAGAAACAGGGTGATTACTGAAAAACTGTTTTTT. Translation: CAISRNRVITEKLFF.

This clone was observed a few times. The chain employs TRBV20-1 and TRBJ2-7; a weak D match, TRBD2 (5 bases). Germline V CDR1 and CDR2: DFQATT, SNEGSKA (reference sequence). The CDR3 covers 13 residues. Trimming shortened V by 3 bases and J by 4 bases, and 13 bases separated the two germline ends. CDR3 sequence: CSASTGILYEQYF. CDR3 nucleotides: TGCAGTGCTAGTACGGGGATCCTTTACGAGCAGTACTTC.

The DNA of the CDR3 is TGTGCCAGCAGTGTAGGGGCGAATGGCTACACCTTC. It yields the protein CASSVGANGYTF. The gene calls are TRBV25-1 and TRBJ1-2; possible D gene TRBD1, 5 bases. The CDR3 contains 12 residues. V lost 4 bases to trimming and J lost 6 bases, with 9 bases between them. Germline CDR1 MGHDK, CDR2 SYGVNS.

The V gene is TRBV7-2, the J gene TRBJ2-7, with 13 bases identical to TRBD2. The CDR3 is made up of 14 amino acids. Unmatched junction bases numbered 3, after V lost 1 base and J lost 9 bases. Germline-derived CDR1 and CDR2 are SGHTA and FQGNSA. The CDR3 DNA follows: TGTGCCAGCAGCTTAGGAAGGACTAGCGGGAGGCAGTACTTC. This codes for CASSLGRTSGRQYF.

This clone was counted a single time. The chain uses TRBV2 and TRBJ2-1; D tentatively fits TRBD1 or TRBD2 (6 bases each). Germline CDR1 SNHLY, CDR2 FYNNEI. V was shortened by 6 bases and J by 3 bases, with 21 bases between the two germline ends. The CDR3 runs to 17 residues. CDR3: CASRNWDGGGRYNEQFF. CDR3 DNA: TGTGCCAGCAGGAACTGGGACGGAGGGGGGCGCTACAATGAGCAGTTCTTC.

The chain links TRBV5-6 to TRBJ1-2; TRBD1 matches 9 bases. The trim removed 6 bases at V and 5 bases at J, leaving 8 bases unmatched. The length of the CDR3 is 14 residues. Germline V gives CDR1 SGHDT, CDR2 YYEEEE. DNA of the CDR3: TGTGCCAGCAAGCAGGGACAGGGTGGTTATGGCTACACCTTC. Its translation: CASKQGQGGYGYTF.

The V and J genes are TRBV2 and TRBJ2-5; TRBD1 might be the D (6 bases). This CDR3 region has 15 residues. Looked up from germline, CDR1 is SNHLY and CDR2 is FYNNEI. Trimming pared 4 bases from V and 10 bases from J, leaving 22 bases between. The CDR3 reads CASSVFGTNKKGQYF. For the CDR3, the DNA is TGTGCCAGCAGTGTATTCGGGACAAATAAAAAGGGCCAGTACTTC.

The chain employs TRBV6-2 or TRBV6-3 and TRBJ2-3, with D possibly matching TRBD1 (5 bases). Trimming stripped 2 bases from V and 8 bases from J, with 11 bases between. The V gene's germline CDR1 is MNHEY and CDR2 SVGEGT. The CDR3 is 13 residues long. This chain's CDR3 is CASSYTLGVTQYF. The CDR3 DNA reads TGTGCCAGCAGTTACACCCTAGGGGTTACGCAGTATTTT.

This chain links TRBV2 with TRBJ2-2; either TRBD1 or TRBD2 may fit D (5 bases each). The germline V gene has CDR1 SNHLY and CDR2 FYNNEI. The CDR3 consists of 15 residues. Trimming cost V 7 bases and J 1 base, with 13 bases left between them. In nucleotides, the CDR3 is TGTGCCAGCAACGGGGCAGGGAGGAACACCGGGGAGCTGTTTTTT. Encoded protein: CASNGAGRNTGELFF.

This chain uses TRBV20-1 with TRBJ1-1, with TRBD1 matching 9 bases. Germline CDR1 and CDR2: DFQATT and SNEGSKA (reference sequence). Unmatched junction bases numbered 9, after V lost 3 bases and J lost 4 bases. There are 15 residues in the CDR3. CDR3 sequence reads: CSASFPGQGSTEAFF. The CDR3 DNA is TGCAGTGCTAGTTTCCCGGGACAGGGTTCCACTGAAGCTTTCTTT.

The genes are TRBV13 and TRBJ2-7, with D perhaps matching TRBD2 (5 bases). Trimming removed 5 bases from V and 3 bases from J, with 14 bases in between. From germline, CDR1 is PRHDT and CDR2 FYEKMQ (reference sequence). This CDR3 is 14 amino acids long. The CDR3 region is CASSPGLDHYEQYF. CDR3 DNA: TGTGCCAGCAGCCCTGGACTGGACCACTACGAGCAGTACTTC.

The chain recombines TRBV30 with TRBJ1-2; no clear D. Trimming removed 2 bases at V and 0 bases at J, with 10 bases between. The CDR3 has 14 amino acids. In germline, CDR1 is GTSNPN, CDR2 SVGIG (reference sequence). CDR3 residues: CAWSTVQTNYGYTF. The CDR3 nucleotides read TGTGCCTGGAGTACAGTTCAGACTAACTATGGCTACACCTTC.

This rearrangement joins TRBV4-3 to TRBJ2-3; D remains unclear. CDR1 and CDR2 (germline): LGHNA, YSLEER. The CDR3 consists of 14 residues. The V end was cut by 0 bases, the J end by 0 bases, with 4 bases between. CDR3 nucleotide sequence: TGCGCCAGCAGCCAAGAGAGCAGCACAGATACGCAGTATTTT. Encoded protein: CASSQESSTDTQYF.

The chain combines TRBV15 with TRBJ2-3, with D perhaps TRBD1 (5 bases). The CDR3 has 18 residues. The germline V and J ends were trimmed by 0 bases and 0 bases, with 16 bases remaining between them. CDR1 and CDR2 (germline): LNHNV, YYDKDF (reference sequence). DNA of the CDR3: TGTGCCACCAGCAGAGAGGTCGCCCAGACAGTTAGCACAGATACGCAGTATTTT. This codes for CATSREVAQTVSTDTQYF. The variable domain in full, with the rest retrieved from reference TRBV15 and TRBJ2-3, is DAMVIQNPRYQVTQFGKPVTLSCSQTLNHNVMYWYQQKSSQAPKLLFHYYDKDFNNEADTPDNFQSRRPNTSFCFLDIRSPGLGDTAMYLCATSREVAQTVSTDTQYFGPGTRLTVL.

The V and J genes are TRBV30 and TRBJ1-2, with no clear D. Trimming pared 2 bases from V and 4 bases from J, leaving 8 bases between. Germline V lookup: CDR1 GTSNPN, CDR2 SVGIG (reference sequence). This CDR3 is 12 amino acids long. The CDR3 sequence is CAWSTGSYGYTF. The CDR3 region has the DNA TGTGCCTGGAGTACGGGTTCCTATGGCTACACCTTC.

CDR3 protein: CASSHRKYTGAYEQYF. In DNA, the CDR3 is TGTGCCAGCAGCCACCGGAAGTATACAGGGGCCTACGAGCAGTACTTC. The gene calls are TRBV3-1 (or the pseudogene TRBV3-2) and TRBJ2-7; 7 bases line up with TRBD1. Germline CDR1 reads LGHDT; CDR2 reads YNNKEL (reference sequence). J was trimmed by 2 bases and V by 3 bases; bases with no gene match: 10. The CDR3 contains 16 residues.

The chain employs TRBV5-5 and TRBJ2-5, with 7 positions matching TRBD1. Unmatched junction bases numbered 4, after V lost 3 bases and J lost 5 bases. Germline V gene lookup returns CDR1 SGHKS and CDR2 YYEKEE (reference sequence). The CDR3 runs 13 residues. The CDR3 DNA reads as TGTGCCAGCAGCTATACAGGGGACGAGACCCAGTACTTC. Protein sequence: CASSYTGDETQYF.

The chain combines TRBV28 with TRBJ2-1; 7 bases map to TRBD2. This CDR3 has 14 residues. The V segment lost 8 bases and the J segment 0 bases; nucleotides outside the gene matches: 4. Germline loops: CDR1 MDHEN, CDR2 SYDVKM. CDR3 loop: CASQTSVSYNEQFF. In nucleotides, the CDR3 is TGTGCCAGCCAAACTAGCGTCTCCTACAATGAGCAGTTCTTC.

The V gene is TRBV2, the J gene TRBJ1-5; the D is unclear. V dropped 3 bases and J dropped 7 bases, with 13 bases sitting between them. This CDR3 is 14 amino acids long. Germline V gene sequence: CDR1 SNHLY, CDR2 FYNNEI. Here the CDR3 reads CASSEVGAVQPQHF. As DNA, the CDR3 is TGTGCCAGCAGTGAGGTTGGAGCTGTCCAGCCCCAGCATTTT.

The chain uses TRBV6-5 and TRBJ2-5; no clear D. The CDR3 is 12 residues long. From germline, CDR1 is MNHEY and CDR2 SVGAGI. The ends were cut back, 4 bases at V and 2 bases at J, with 5 bases in the middle. DNA of the CDR3: TGTGCCAGCAGTTCGAGTCAAGAGACCCAGTACTTC. It translates to CASSSSQETQYF.

This clone showed up just a few times. This chain connects TRBV11-2 to TRBJ1-1, with D perhaps TRBD1 (5 bases). The V gene lost 5 bases and the J gene lost 3 bases, with 13 bases spanning the gap. This CDR3 has 14 amino acids. Germline CDR1 and CDR2: SGHAT and FQNNGV. The CDR3 region has the DNA TGTGCCAGCAGCCCCCGTGGGGGGGACACTGAAGCTTTCTTT. Amino acids: CASSPRGGDTEAFF.

This chain links TRBV5-1 with TRBJ2-1; possible D gene TRBD2, 5 bases. The CDR3 has 13 amino acids. V was trimmed by 7 bases and J by 0 bases, leaving 8 bases between them. CDR1 is SGHRS and CDR2 is YFSETQ in the germline V gene. CDR3 region: CASSRDSYNEQFF. As DNA, the CDR3 is TGCGCCAGCTCCCGGGACTCCTACAATGAGCAGTTCTTC.

This clone has just one count. The CDR3 reads CASSLVHMASGSSYEQYF. The CDR3, as DNA: TGTGCCAGCAGCTTAGTCCACATGGCTAGCGGGAGCTCCTACGAGCAGTACTTC. This sequence joins TRBV7-2 and TRBJ2-7; 10 bases match TRBD2. Looked up from germline, CDR1 is SGHTA and CDR2 is FQGNSA. The CDR3 length is 18 residues. The V gene end was trimmed by 1 base and the J gene end by 0 bases; junction bases not matched to a gene: 9.

This chain links TRBV29-1 with TRBJ2-7; the D call may be TRBD1 or TRBD2 (5 bases each). Germline values: CDR1 SQVTM, CDR2 ANQGSEA. Trimming shortened V by 4 bases and J by 2 bases, and 9 bases separated the two germline ends. The CDR3 spans 12 residues. The CDR3 DNA sequence: TGCAGCGTTGTTCGGGGCACCTACGAGCAGTACTTC. It encodes CSVVRGTYEQYF.